In this sample, the clone carrying this TCR beta chain turned up many times. Its antigen is as yet unknown. The source of the sample is a study of T-cell reconstitution after alpha-beta-depleted transplantation in children. Study-wide findings and caveats: Expanded graft clones numbering several hundred reportedly gave rise to alpha-beta T cells about two months after transplant. In some patients, recipient T cells and intrathymic progenitors surviving conditioning explained high day-60 diversity. When one year had passed after transplant, most T-cell counts and diversity came from newly produced T cells.

The CDR3 is 14 residues long. V shed 6 bases and J 4 bases; nucleotides not matched to a gene: 5. For TCRbeta, the library was prepared with unique molecular identifiers. TCRdb fed the PCR reads into MiXCR, producing one record per CDR3 protein. The repertoire holds roughly 200,000 distinct CDR3 sequences, with about a tenth as singletons. The chain links TRBV12-3 or TRBV12-4 to TRBJ1-5; TRBD1 aligns across 8 bases. The receptor's source is a child under two years old with acute myeloid leukemia, due to receive a stem cell transplant. Sequencing was performed on PBMCs, taken before TCRalphabeta/CD19-depleted stem cell transplant. The CDR3 here is CASRPTGGNQPQHF. The CDR3 region has the DNA TGTGCCAGCAGGCCTACAGGGGGGAATCAGCCCCAGCATTTT.